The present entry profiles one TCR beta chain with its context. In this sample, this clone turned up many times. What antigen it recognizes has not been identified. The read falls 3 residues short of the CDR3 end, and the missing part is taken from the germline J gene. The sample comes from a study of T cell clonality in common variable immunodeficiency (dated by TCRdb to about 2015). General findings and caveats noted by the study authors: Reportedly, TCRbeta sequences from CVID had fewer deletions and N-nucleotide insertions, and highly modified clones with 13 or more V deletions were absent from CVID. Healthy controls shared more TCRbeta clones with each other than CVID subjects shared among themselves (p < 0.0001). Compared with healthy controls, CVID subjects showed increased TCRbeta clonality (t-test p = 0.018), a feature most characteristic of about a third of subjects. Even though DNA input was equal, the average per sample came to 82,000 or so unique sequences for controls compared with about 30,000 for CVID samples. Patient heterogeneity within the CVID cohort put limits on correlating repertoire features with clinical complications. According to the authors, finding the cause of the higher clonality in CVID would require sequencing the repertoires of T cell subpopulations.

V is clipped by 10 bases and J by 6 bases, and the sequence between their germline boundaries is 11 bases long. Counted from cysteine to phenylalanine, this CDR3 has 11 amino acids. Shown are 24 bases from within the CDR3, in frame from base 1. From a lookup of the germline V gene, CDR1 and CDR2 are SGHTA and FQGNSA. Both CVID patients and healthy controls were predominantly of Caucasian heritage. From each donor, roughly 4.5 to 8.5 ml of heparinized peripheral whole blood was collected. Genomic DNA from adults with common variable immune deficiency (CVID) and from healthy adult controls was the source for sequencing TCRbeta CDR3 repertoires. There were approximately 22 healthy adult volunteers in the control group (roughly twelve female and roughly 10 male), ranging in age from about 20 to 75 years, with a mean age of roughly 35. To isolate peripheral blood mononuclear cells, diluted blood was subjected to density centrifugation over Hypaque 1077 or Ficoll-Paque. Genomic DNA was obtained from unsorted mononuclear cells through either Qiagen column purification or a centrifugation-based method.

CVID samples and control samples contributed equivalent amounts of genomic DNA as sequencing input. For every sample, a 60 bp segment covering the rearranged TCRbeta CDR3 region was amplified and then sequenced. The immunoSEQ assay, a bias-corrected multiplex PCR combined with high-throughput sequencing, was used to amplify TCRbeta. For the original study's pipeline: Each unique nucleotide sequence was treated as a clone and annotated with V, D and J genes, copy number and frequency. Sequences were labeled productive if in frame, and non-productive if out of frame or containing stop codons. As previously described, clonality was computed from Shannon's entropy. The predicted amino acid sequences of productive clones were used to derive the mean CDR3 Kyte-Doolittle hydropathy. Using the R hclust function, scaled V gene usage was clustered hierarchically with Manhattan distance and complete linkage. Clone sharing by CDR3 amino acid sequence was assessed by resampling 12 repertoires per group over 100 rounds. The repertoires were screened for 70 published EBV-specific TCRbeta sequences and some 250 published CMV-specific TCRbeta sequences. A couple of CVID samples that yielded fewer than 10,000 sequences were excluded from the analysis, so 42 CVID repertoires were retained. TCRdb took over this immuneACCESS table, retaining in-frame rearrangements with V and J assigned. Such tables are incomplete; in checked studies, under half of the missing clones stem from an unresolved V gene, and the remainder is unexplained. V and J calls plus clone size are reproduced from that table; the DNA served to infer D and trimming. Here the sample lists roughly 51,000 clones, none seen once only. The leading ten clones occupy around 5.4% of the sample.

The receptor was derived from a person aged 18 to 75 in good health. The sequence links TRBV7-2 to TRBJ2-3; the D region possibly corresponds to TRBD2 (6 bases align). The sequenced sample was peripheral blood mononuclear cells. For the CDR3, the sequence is CATGGSDTQYF. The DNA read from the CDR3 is TGTGCCACTGGAGGGTCGGATACG.